One sample yielded the 17 T cell receptor beta chains listed below, sequenced in a study of CD8+CD57+ T cells in acquired aplastic anemia. Profiling that covered TCR beta VDJ and CDR3 relied on genomic DNA as its template. TCRdb recomputed calls from the reads with MiXCR, one row per CDR3 protein. The data show about 470,000 distinct CDR3 sequences, around 33% seen once. Previously, flow cytometry had revealed CD8+CD57+ cell expansion in the patients chosen for sequencing. The sequencing input was sorted CD4+, CD8+, or CD8+CD57+ T cells (not recorded which) from PBMCs. The source is a human donor with aplastic anemia.

This clonotype was counted a single time. This chain links TRBV15 with TRBJ1-5, with D uncertain. Germline V CDR1 and CDR2: LNHNV, YYDKDF (reference sequence). This CDR3 is built from 12 residues. Trimming stripped 3 bases from V and 9 bases from J, with 9 bases between. The CDR3 DNA follows: TGTGCCACCAGCAGCGCCCTTGGGCCCCAGCATTTT. Translating gives CATSSALGPQHF.

This clonotype has a handful of counts. The rearrangement links TRBV12-3 or TRBV12-4 to TRBJ2-7; 7 bases are a match to TRBD2. The CDR3 loop spans 17 amino acids. Losses at the gene ends were 2 bases for V and 1 base for J; bases not matched to a gene: 11. The CDR3 is CASSLFIGGGRSYEQYF. The CDR3 DNA follows: TGTGCCAGCAGTTTATTTATCGGCGGGGGACGGTCCTACGAGCAGTACTTC.

This clonotype was observed a handful of times. This chain joins TRBV14 and TRBJ1-4; D ambiguous. Trimming removed 8 bases from V and 8 bases from J, with 15 bases in between. The CDR3 is 13 amino acids. Per germline, CDR1 SGHDN and CDR2 FVKESK. The CDR3 region is CASRSGGGEKLFF. The CDR3 DNA sequence: TGTGCCAGCCGCTCAGGAGGTGGGGAAAAACTGTTTTTT. The full variable domain, with the rest looked up from reference TRBV14 and TRBJ1-4, is EAGVTQFPSHSVIEKGQTVTLRCDPISGHDNLYWYRRVMGKEIKFLLHFVKESKQDESGMPNNRFLAERTGGTYSTLKVQPAELEDSGVYFCASRSGGGEKLFFGSGTQLSVL.

This chain uses TRBV29-1 with TRBJ1-5, with D perhaps matching TRBD1 (6 bases). The CDR3 has 12 residues. Between the trimmed V and J ends, which lost 4 bases and 4 bases, there was a span of 8 bases. Germline assignment: CDR1 SQVTM and CDR2 ANQGSEA. CDR3 amino acids: CSVAGVNQPQHF. CDR3 bases: TGCAGCGTTGCAGGGGTTAATCAGCCCCAGCATTTT.

This chain connects TRBV2 to TRBJ2-1; TRBD2 matches at 11 bases. Losses at the gene ends were 6 bases for V and 4 bases for J; bases not matched to a gene: 8. CDR3 size: 16 residues. The germline V gene encodes CDR1 SNHLY and CDR2 FYNNEI. The CDR3 loop reads CASSPYTSGGYNEQFF. The CDR3 DNA is TGTGCCAGCAGCCCATACACTAGCGGGGGTTACAATGAGCAGTTCTTC.

This clonotype was counted between two and nine times. The chain uses TRBV14 and TRBJ2-1; TRBD2 is a possible D gene (6 bases). Trimming removed 6 bases from V and 6 bases from J, with 18 bases in between. CDR3 size: 15 residues. Germline V gene data show CDR1 as SGHDN and CDR2 as FVKESK. For the CDR3, the DNA is TGTGCCAGCAGGCCCGGGACTTCAATCCCCAATGAGCAGTTCTTC. This sequence encodes CASRPGTSIPNEQFF. Variable domain in full (rest from reference TRBV14 and TRBJ2-1): EAGVTQFPSHSVIEKGQTVTLRCDPISGHDNLYWYRRVMGKEIKFLLHFVKESKQDESGMPNNRFLAERTGGTYSTLKVQPAELEDSGVYFCASRPGTSIPNEQFFGPGTRLTVL.

This clonotype was observed a few times. The rearrangement uses TRBV4-3 and TRBJ2-3; maybe TRBD2 (7 bases). CDR3 size: 16 residues. With 0 bases removed from V and 2 bases from J, the gap between germline ends came to 12 bases. CDR1 and CDR2 from the germline V gene are LGHNA and YSLEER. In nucleotides, the CDR3 is TGCGCCAGCAGCCAAGACTCGGGGGGCGACACAGATACGCAGTATTTT. This translates into CASSQDSGGDTDTQYF.

This clonotype has only one observation. A much larger clone lies a single base off, so this may be a read error. The chain employs TRBV10-3 and TRBJ2-2, with 10 nucleotides matching TRBD1. The CDR3 totals 17 residues. Germline V gene data show CDR1 as ENHRY and CDR2 as SYGVKD. In DNA, the CDR3 is TGTGCCATCAGTGCCCCACCGGGACAGGGGTGGACCGGGGAGCTGTCTTTT. This gives the protein CAISAPPGQGWTGELSF.

This clonotype was detected many times. V is TRBV2 and J is TRBJ2-7; tentatively, D is TRBD1 (5 bases). Germline V CDR1 and CDR2: SNHLY, FYNNEI. This CDR3 region has 14 residues. Trimming shortened V by 8 bases and J by 6 bases, and 20 bases separated the two germline ends. The CDR3 coding sequence is TGTGCCAGCCGGCAGGGCCCCAGGGTAGGCGAGCAGTACTTC. Its translation is CASRQGPRVGEQYF.

Ten or more counts support this clonotype. The gene calls are TRBV2 and TRBJ1-3, with D maybe TRBD1 (6 bases). Germline values: CDR1 SNHLY, CDR2 FYNNEI. This CDR3 has 14 residues. V shed 6 bases and J shed 4 bases, with 13 bases lying between them. The CDR3 DNA reads as TGTGCCAGCAGCACAGGGCTAGACGGAAACACCATATATTTT. It specifies CASSTGLDGNTIYF.

This clonotype was seen repeatedly, ten times or more. The CDR3 DNA reads as TGTGCCAGCACAGCGGGGGAAGAGACCCAGTACTTC. Translated: CASTAGEETQYF. The chain couples TRBV7-2 to TRBJ2-5; 8 positions match TRBD2. The CDR3 loop spans 12 amino acids. Germline CDR1 reads SGHTA; CDR2 reads FQGNSA. With V trimmed by 7 bases and J by 3 bases, 1 base remained unmatched. The full variable domain, rest sourced from reference TRBV7-2 and TRBJ2-5, is GAGVSQSPSNKVTEKGKDVELRCDPISGHTALYWYRQSLGQGLEFLIYFQGNSAPDKSGLPSDRFSAERTGGSVSTLTIQRTQQEDSAVYLCASTAGEETQYFGPGTRLLVL.

This clonotype has ten or more counts. The V gene is TRBV15, the J gene TRBJ2-1, with 7 bases lining up with TRBD2. V was pared by 4 bases and J by 9 bases, with 9 bases of the junction left unmatched. Germline CDR1 reads LNHNV; CDR2 reads YYDKDF (reference sequence). This CDR3 is built from 14 residues. CDR3 sequence reads: CATSIAGVTVEQFF. The CDR3 coding sequence is TGTGCCACCAGCATTGCGGGAGTTACGGTTGAGCAGTTCTTC.

This clonotype was observed at least ten times. The V gene is TRBV2, the J gene TRBJ2-5; TRBD1 is a possible D gene (6 bases). The V end was cut by 6 bases, the J end by 9 bases, with 17 bases between. Germline CDR1 is SNHLY and CDR2 is FYNNEI. The CDR3 length is 13 residues. CDR3 amino acids: CASSGTPAHPQYF. The CDR3, as DNA: TGTGCCAGCAGCGGGACACCCGCACATCCCCAGTACTTC.

As concerns this clonotype: It may be a read error: a sequence one base away is much more abundant. The chain joins TRBV29-1 to TRBJ1-1; D not resolved. This CDR3 is built from 15 residues. CDR1 SQVTM and CDR2 ANQGSEA come from the germline V gene. The CDR3 protein is CSVEELAGLNTEALF. Written as DNA, the CDR3 is TGCAGCGTTGAAGAGCTGGCAGGTTTGAACACTGAAGCTCTCTTT.

V is TRBV7-3 and J is TRBJ2-7; tentative D call: TRBD2 (5 bases). Deletions cut 1 base from V and 0 bases from J, with 7 bases between. The CDR3 is 14 amino acids. Germline V gene sequence: CDR1 SGHTA, CDR2 FQGTGA. The CDR3 reads CASSLMRDSYEQYF. The CDR3 nucleotides read TGTGCCAGCAGCTTAATGAGGGACTCCTACGAGCAGTACTTC.

The sample holds a few counts of this clonotype. At one end, the junction sequence differs from germline, possibly due to a read error. The chain links TRBV10-1 to TRBJ1-1, with D unresolved. The germline CDR1 and CDR2 sequences are WNHNN and SYGVQD (reference sequence). The CDR3 runs 13 residues. Written as DNA, the CDR3 is TGCGCCAGCAGTCGGAGGGAGGGAACTGAAACTTTCTTT. Protein sequence: CASSRREGTETFF.

A note on this clonotype: A much bigger clone sits one base away, suggesting this may be a read error. The CDR3 nucleotides read TGTGCCATCAGTTCCCGGGACGCGCACACTGAAGCTTTCTTT. Amino acid sequence: CAISSRDAHTEAFF. The V gene is TRBV10-3, the J gene TRBJ1-1; the D gene is possibly TRBD1 (5 bases). The V gene lost 5 bases and the J gene lost 3 bases, with 13 bases spanning the gap. The CDR3 covers 14 residues. In germline, CDR1 is ENHRY, CDR2 SYGVKD.